These T cell receptor beta chains were read from a single sample in a study of tumor T cells in aggressive B-cell lymphoma. Sequencing was performed with immunoSEQ multiplex PCR; in TCRdb, only in-frame clones are kept and a portion is missing. The table has more than 1,000 clones, roughly 80% seen once; the top ten hold 10%. The sequenced material came from tumor tissue. These receptors were taken from an adult with diffuse large B cell lymphoma. The CDR3 runs from the conserved cysteine through the conserved F or W. D genes are given only for firm matches. Expanded clones are given a class, and other clones once, few, many or no size at all.

V: TRBV6-5
J: TRBJ1-5
size: NA
D: TRBD1
DNA: TGTGCCAGCAGGGGGGGACAGGGATTCAATCAGCCCCAGCATTTT
CDR3: CASRGGQGFNQPQHF

V: TRBV2
J: TRBJ1-1
size: few
D: TRBD1
DNA: TGTGCCAGCAGGGAAGGACAGGGTAGGACTGAAGCTTTCTTT
CDR3: CASREGQGRTEAFF

V: TRBV20-1
J: TRBJ2-7
size: NA
D: NA
DNA: TGCAGTGCTAGCAGGGTGGACGAGCAGTACTTC
CDR3: CSASRVDEQYF

V: TRBV14
J: TRBJ2-7
size: NA
D: TRBD2
DNA: TGTGCCAGCAGCCAAGTCGGTAGCGGGGGATGGTACGAGCAGTACTTC
CDR3: CASSQVGSGGWYEQYF

V: TRBV20-1
J: TRBJ1-1
size: NA
D: NA
DNA: TGCAGTGGGGGGGGGCACACTGAAGCTTTCTTT
CDR3: CSGGGHTEAFF

V: TRBV25-1
J: TRBJ2-1
size: NA
D: TRBD2
DNA: TGTGCCAGCAGTACTAGCGGGAGGCGTTACAATGAGCAGTTCTTC
CDR3: CASSTSGRRYNEQFF

V: TRBV19
J: TRBJ1-5
size: NA
D: NA
DNA: TGTGCCAGTAGATGGACAATGGGACAGCCCCAGCATTTT
CDR3: CASRWTMGQPQHF

V: TRBV14
J: TRBJ2-5
size: NA
D: NA
DNA: TGTGCCAGCAGCCGGAACCTCGGGGAGACCCAGTACTTC
CDR3: CASSRNLGETQYF

V: TRBV7-9
J: TRBJ1-2
size: NA
D: NA
DNA: TGTGCCAGCAGCTTAGGGGCCAGGGTCGAGGGCTACACCTTC
CDR3: CASSLGARVEGYTF

V: TRBV7-6
J: TRBJ2-7
size: NA
D: TRBD2
DNA: TGTGCCAGCAGCCCAGGACTAGTTCCCTACGAGCAGTACTTC
CDR3: CASSPGLVPYEQYF

V: TRBV7-9
J: TRBJ1-1
size: NA
D: NA
DNA: TGTGCCAGCAGTTCAGGCGCGAACACTGAAGCTTTCTTT
CDR3: CASSSGANTEAFF

V: TRBV6-6
J: TRBJ2-3
size: NA
D: TRBD2
DNA: TGTGCCAGCAGCCTCACTAGCGGGAGACCGGCAGATACGCAGTATTTT
CDR3: CASSLTSGRPADTQYF

V: TRBV27
J: TRBJ1-3
size: NA
D: NA
DNA: TGTGCCAGCAGTTTAGCACTGGGCGGAAACACCATATATTTT
CDR3: CASSLALGGNTIYF

V: TRBV11-2
J: TRBJ1-2
size: NA
D: NA
DNA: TGTGCCAGCAGCTTAGGACCCGGCGGGGACTATGACTACACCTTC
CDR3: CASSLGPGGDYDYTF

V: TRBV11-3
J: TRBJ2-2
size: NA
D: TRBD2
DNA: TGTGCCAGCAGCCCACGGGGGGGACCTAACACCGGGGAGCTGTTTTTT
CDR3: CASSPRGGPNTGELFF

V: TRBV2
J: TRBJ2-7
size: NA
D: NA
DNA: TGTGCCAGCAGTATATCCCCAGGGGATCCCTACGAGCAGTACTTC
CDR3: CASSISPGDPYEQYF

V: TRBV30
J: TRBJ1-1
size: NA
D: NA
DNA: TGTGCCTGGAGTTACAGAGTGAACACTGAAGCTTTCTTT
CDR3: CAWSYRVNTEAFF

V: TRBV9
J: TRBJ1-1
size: few
D: NA
DNA: TGTGCCAGCAGCGCAACAGGGAACACTGAAGCTTTCTTT
CDR3: CASSATGNTEAFF

V: TRBV27
J: TRBJ2-7
size: NA
D: NA
DNA: TGTGCCAGCAGTCCAATCAGGGGAGACTACGAGCAGTACTTC
CDR3: CASSPIRGDYEQYF

V: TRBV7-6
J: TRBJ2-7
size: NA
D: NA
DNA: TGTGCCAGCAGCTTAGGTGGCAGGGTCTACGAGCAGTACTTC
CDR3: CASSLGGRVYEQYF

V: TRBV14
J: TRBJ2-1
size: NA
D: TRBD2
DNA: TGTGCCAGCAGCCTGGGACTAGCGGGAGCTAATGAGCAGTTCTTC
CDR3: CASSLGLAGANEQFF

V: TRBV6-1
J: TRBJ2-7
size: NA
D: TRBD1
DNA: TGTGCCAGCAGTGAAGGCCCTCGAGGGGGCAGCGAGCAGTACTTC
CDR3: CASSEGPRGGSEQYF

V: TRBV7-6
J: TRBJ2-6
size: NA
D: NA
DNA: TGTGCCAGCAGCCTAAACGAAGGGACATCCAGCTCTGGGGCCAACGTCCTGACTTTC
CDR3: CASSLNEGTSSSGANVLTF

V: TRBV19
J: TRBJ2-3
size: NA
D: TRBD2
DNA: TGTGCCAGTAGTATAGAGGTTTATGGGACTAGCGGGAGGAGCACAGATACGCAGTATTTT
CDR3: CASSIEVYGTSGRSTDTQYF

V: TRBV11-2
J: TRBJ2-7
size: NA
D: TRBD2
DNA: TGTGCCAGCAGCCTAATACTAGCGGGGTTCTACGAGCAGTACTTC
CDR3: CASSLILAGFYEQYF

V: TRBV11-2
J: TRBJ2-1
size: NA
D: TRBD2
DNA: TGTGCCAGCAGCTTAGATCCTGGTAGCGGGGACTACAATGAGCAGTTCTTC
CDR3: CASSLDPGSGDYNEQFF

V: TRBV11-2
J: TRBJ1-2
size: NA
D: NA
DNA: TGTGCCAGCAGCTTAGGATCCGGCGGGGACTATGGCTACACCTTC
CDR3: CASSLGSGGDYGYTF

V: TRBV5-1
J: TRBJ1-1
size: NA
D: NA
DNA: TGCGCCAGCAGCTTGGATTATCGGGGGGGGGAAGGAGCTTTCTTT
CDR3: CASSLDYRGGEGAFF

V: TRBV4-1
J: TRBJ2-1
size: NA
D: NA
DNA: TGCGCCAGCAGCCCCTACGGGGGAGGTCTTAATGAGCAGTTCTTC
CDR3: CASSPYGGGLNEQFF

V: TRBV29-1
J: TRBJ1-2
size: NA
D: TRBD1
DNA: TGCAGCGTTGAAGGTCCTGACAGGGTCAATGGCTACACCTTC
CDR3: CSVEGPDRVNGYTF

V: TRBV7-9
J: TRBJ2-7
size: NA
D: TRBD1
DNA: TGTGCCAGCAGCTTAGGGACAGGGGAACCCTACGAGCAGTACTTC
CDR3: CASSLGTGEPYEQYF

V: TRBV29-1
J: TRBJ2-1
size: NA
D: TRBD2
DNA: TGCAGCGTTAGGACTAGCGGCTACAATGAGCAGTTCTTC
CDR3: CSVRTSGYNEQFF

V: TRBV13
J: TRBJ1-3
size: few
D: NA
DNA: TGTGCCAGCAGCTTAGGCCTACTCTCTGGAAACACCATATATTTT
CDR3: CASSLGLLSGNTIYF

V: TRBV11-2
J: TRBJ2-1
size: NA
D: TRBD2
DNA: TGTGCCAGCAGCCCCGTGGCCCTAGCGGTCGGGAATGAGCAGTTCTTC
CDR3: CASSPVALAVGNEQFF

V: TRBV6-1
J: TRBJ1-1
size: NA
D: NA
DNA: TGTGCCGGCAGTGACTGGAGCACTGAAGCTTTCTTT
CDR3: CAGSDWSTEAFF

V: TRBV9
J: TRBJ1-1
size: NA
D: TRBD1
DNA: TGTGCCAGCAGCTCCCGGACAGGGAAAGCCCCTGAAGCTTTCTTT
CDR3: CASSSRTGKAPEAFF

V: TRBV5-6
J: TRBJ2-7
size: few
D: NA
DNA: TGTGCCAGCAGCTTGGTCAGGGAAGGACAGTACTTC
CDR3: CASSLVREGQYF

V: TRBV9
J: TRBJ2-1
size: NA
D: TRBD2
DNA: TGTGCCAGCAGCGTCCTAGCGGGATATGAGCAGTTCTTC
CDR3: CASSVLAGYEQFF

V: TRBV9
J: TRBJ2-3
size: NA
D: TRBD1
DNA: TGTGCCAGCAGCGTAGGGACAGGGAGTTTTACGCAGTATTTT
CDR3: CASSVGTGSFTQYF